This is a list of T cell receptor beta chains from one sample in a study of T cell responses to AZD1222 COVID-19 vaccine. Sequenced by immunoSEQ multiplex PCR; TCRdb stores in-frame clones only, minus some. The sample holds around 120,000 clones, 86% seen once. The specimen comprised peripheral blood, sampled on day 0 of AZD1222 vaccination. The receptors here all came from an adult in good health. The CDR3 runs from the conserved cysteine through the conserved F or W. D genes are given only for firm matches. Only part of the rows carry a size: once, few, many, or a class if the clone is expanded.

cdr3_nt: TGTGCCAGCAGTGTTGACCCCCCACACCGGGACTTTAACTACGAGCAGTACTTC
cdr3_aa: CASSVDPPHRDFNYEQYF
v_call: TRBV2
d_call: NA
j_call: TRBJ2-7
clone_size: NA

cdr3_nt: TGTGCCATCAGCTCAACTAATGAGCAGTTCTTC
cdr3_aa: CAISSTNEQFF
v_call: TRBV10-3
d_call: NA
j_call: TRBJ2-1
clone_size: NA

cdr3_nt: TGTGCCAGCTCACCACCTACGGGGCCTGGGGCCAACGTCCTGACTTTC
cdr3_aa: CASSPPTGPGANVLTF
v_call: TRBV18
d_call: NA
j_call: TRBJ2-6
clone_size: NA

cdr3_nt: TGTGCCAGCAGCGTAGACAGGAACACTGAAGCTTTCTTT
cdr3_aa: CASSVDRNTEAFF
v_call: TRBV9
d_call: NA
j_call: TRBJ1-1
clone_size: NA

cdr3_nt: TGTGCCAGCAGCAGCGGGACTAGCACCACTACCTACTACGAGCAGTACTTC
cdr3_aa: CASSSGTSTTTYYEQYF
v_call: TRBV5-4
d_call: TRBD2
j_call: TRBJ2-7
clone_size: NA

cdr3_nt: TGTGGCGCAACTAGCGGGGACACCGGGGAGCTGTTTTTT
cdr3_aa: CGATSGDTGELFF
v_call: TRBV7-6
d_call: TRBD2
j_call: TRBJ2-2
clone_size: NA

cdr3_nt: TGTGCCATCAGTGTACAGGGGGTGTTGGATTCACCCCTCCACTTT
cdr3_aa: CAISVQGVLDSPLHF
v_call: TRBV10-3
d_call: TRBD1
j_call: TRBJ1-6
clone_size: NA

cdr3_nt: TGTGCCAGCAGCTTAGTAGCGTTGACCAATGAGCAGTTCTTC
cdr3_aa: CASSLVALTNEQFF
v_call: TRBV7-2
d_call: NA
j_call: TRBJ2-1
clone_size: NA

cdr3_nt: TGTGCCAGCCACGGGACTAGCGGAGTGAACACCGGGGAGCTGTTTTTT
cdr3_aa: CASHGTSGVNTGELFF
v_call: TRBV7-6
d_call: TRBD2
j_call: TRBJ2-2
clone_size: NA

cdr3_nt: TGCGCCAGCGGGAAACTAGCGGGAGGCGTCGGGGAGCTGTTTTTT
cdr3_aa: CASGKLAGGVGELFF
v_call: TRBV10-1
d_call: TRBD2
j_call: TRBJ2-2
clone_size: NA

cdr3_nt: TGTGCCTGGCGACAGCCGGGGTATGGCTACACCTTC
cdr3_aa: CAWRQPGYGYTF
v_call: TRBV30
d_call: NA
j_call: TRBJ1-2
clone_size: NA

cdr3_nt: TGTGCCAGCAGCCAGACGTACGAGCAGTACTTC
cdr3_aa: CASSQTYEQYF
v_call: TRBV14
d_call: NA
j_call: TRBJ2-7
clone_size: NA

cdr3_nt: TGTGCCAGCAGTCTCGGGGGGACTAGCACAGATACGCAGTATTTT
cdr3_aa: CASSLGGTSTDTQYF
v_call: TRBV28
d_call: TRBD2
j_call: TRBJ2-3
clone_size: NA

cdr3_nt: TGTGCCAGCAGTCCCCGTTGGGCACTTGAAGCTTTCTTT
cdr3_aa: CASSPRWALEAFF
v_call: TRBV27
d_call: NA
j_call: TRBJ1-1
clone_size: NA

cdr3_nt: TGTGCCAGTAAGGGGGGAGAGACCCAGTACTTC
cdr3_aa: CASKGGETQYF
v_call: TRBV19
d_call: NA
j_call: TRBJ2-5
clone_size: NA

cdr3_nt: TGTGCCACCAGTGATCAGGGACAGTCGATCACCTTC
cdr3_aa: CATSDQGQSITF
v_call: TRBV24-1
d_call: TRBD1
j_call: TRBJ1-2
clone_size: once

cdr3_nt: TGTGCCAGCAGCTTAGGCGGGAGGGCCTCGGGGGAGCTGTTTTTT
cdr3_aa: CASSLGGRASGELFF
v_call: TRBV7-2
d_call: TRBD2
j_call: TRBJ2-2
clone_size: NA

cdr3_nt: TGTGCCAGCAGCTTAGGGCGAACAGATACGCAGTATTTT
cdr3_aa: CASSLGRTDTQYF
v_call: TRBV7-8
d_call: NA
j_call: TRBJ2-3
clone_size: NA

cdr3_nt: TGTGCCAGTAGTAGGAGGGGGCGGGAGAAAGAGACCCAGTACTTC
cdr3_aa: CASSRRGREKETQYF
v_call: TRBV19
d_call: NA
j_call: TRBJ2-5
clone_size: NA

cdr3_nt: TGCAGTGCTAGACAGGAGACCCAGTACTTC
cdr3_aa: CSARQETQYF
v_call: TRBV20-1
d_call: NA
j_call: TRBJ2-5
clone_size: once

cdr3_nt: TGTGCCAGCAGTCTAGGTACAGGGTACCAAGAGACCCAGTACTTC
cdr3_aa: CASSLGTGYQETQYF
v_call: TRBV28
d_call: NA
j_call: TRBJ2-5
clone_size: once

cdr3_nt: TGTGCCAGCACCGTTCAGGGGGCTCTCGGCTATGGCTACACCTTC
cdr3_aa: CASTVQGALGYGYTF
v_call: TRBV28
d_call: TRBD1
j_call: TRBJ1-2
clone_size: NA

cdr3_nt: TGTGCCACCACAGGGTGGGCCACTGAAGCTTTCTTT
cdr3_aa: CATTGWATEAFF
v_call: TRBV28
d_call: NA
j_call: TRBJ1-1
clone_size: NA

cdr3_nt: TGTGCCTCACTCGACGGCCTTGGGACCGGGGAGCTGTTTTTT
cdr3_aa: CASLDGLGTGELFF
v_call: TRBV27
d_call: NA
j_call: TRBJ2-2
clone_size: NA

cdr3_nt: TGTGCCAGCAGCCCCCCTCCAGGGGGGGGAACCTACGAGCAGTACTTC
cdr3_aa: CASSPPPGGGTYEQYF
v_call: TRBV9
d_call: NA
j_call: TRBJ2-7
clone_size: once

cdr3_nt: TGTGCCAGCCAGACTCTGCTGGTAGGTACGCAGTATTTT
cdr3_aa: CASQTLLVGTQYF
v_call: TRBV28
d_call: NA
j_call: TRBJ2-3
clone_size: NA

cdr3_nt: TGTGCCAGCAGCCTGGACAGGGTTGGAAACACCATATATTTT
cdr3_aa: CASSLDRVGNTIYF
v_call: TRBV28
d_call: TRBD1
j_call: TRBJ1-3
clone_size: NA

cdr3_nt: TGTGCCAGCAGTTCTGGGGACTATAGCTTCACAGATACGCAGTATTTT
cdr3_aa: CASSSGDYSFTDTQYF
v_call: TRBV6-5
d_call: TRBD2
j_call: TRBJ2-3
clone_size: NA

cdr3_nt: TGCGCCAGCAGGGGGGGCTCTGGGGCCAACGTCCTGACTTTC
cdr3_aa: CASRGGSGANVLTF
v_call: TRBV5-1
d_call: NA
j_call: TRBJ2-6
clone_size: NA

cdr3_nt: TGTGCCAGCAGCCAATCGGAGGTGAACACTGAAGCTTTCTTT
cdr3_aa: CASSQSEVNTEAFF
v_call: TRBV3-1/TRBV3-2
d_call: NA
j_call: TRBJ1-1
clone_size: NA

cdr3_nt: TGTGCCAGCAGCTTAGGACGGGGAGAGACCCAGTACTTC
cdr3_aa: CASSLGRGETQYF
v_call: TRBV7-9
d_call: NA
j_call: TRBJ2-5
clone_size: NA

cdr3_nt: TGTGCCAGCAGCTTAGGGGCAGGGGTGAATCAGCCCCAGCATTTT
cdr3_aa: CASSLGAGVNQPQHF
v_call: TRBV7-2
d_call: NA
j_call: TRBJ1-5
clone_size: NA

cdr3_nt: TGCGCCAGCAGCTCTAGCGGGGGGGAAGAGACCCAGTACTTC
cdr3_aa: CASSSSGGEETQYF
v_call: TRBV5-1
d_call: TRBD2
j_call: TRBJ2-5
clone_size: NA

cdr3_nt: TGTGCCTGGAATAGTGGGGACTATGGCTACACCTTC
cdr3_aa: CAWNSGDYGYTF
v_call: TRBV30
d_call: NA
j_call: TRBJ1-2
clone_size: NA

cdr3_nt: TGTGCCAGCAGTTTATACGGGGGGGCCTACGAGCAGTACTTC
cdr3_aa: CASSLYGGAYEQYF
v_call: TRBV28
d_call: TRBD2
j_call: TRBJ2-7
clone_size: NA

cdr3_nt: TGTGCCAGCAGTGAGACACAAGAGACCCAGTACTTC
cdr3_aa: CASSETQETQYF
v_call: TRBV6-1
d_call: NA
j_call: TRBJ2-5
clone_size: NA

cdr3_nt: TGTGCCAGTAGTATAGTAAACAGGGGGCTGCAGTTCTTC
cdr3_aa: CASSIVNRGLQFF
v_call: TRBV19
d_call: TRBD1
j_call: TRBJ2-1
clone_size: NA

cdr3_nt: TGTGCCAGCTCACCCAGGGAGGGCACCGGGGAGCTGTTTTTT
cdr3_aa: CASSPREGTGELFF
v_call: TRBV18
d_call: TRBD2
j_call: TRBJ2-2
clone_size: NA

cdr3_nt: TGTGCCAGCAGCTTACCGACAGGGGGTGGCTATGGCTACACCTTC
cdr3_aa: CASSLPTGGGYGYTF
v_call: TRBV5-6
d_call: TRBD1
j_call: TRBJ1-2
clone_size: NA

cdr3_nt: TGTGCCAGCAGCCACCCAGACAGTCCTCGGGAGCAGTACTTC
cdr3_aa: CASSHPDSPREQYF
v_call: TRBV14
d_call: NA
j_call: TRBJ2-7
clone_size: NA

cdr3_nt: TGTGCCAGCAGCCAAGGGCAGAACTATGGCTACACCTTC
cdr3_aa: CASSQGQNYGYTF
v_call: TRBV3-1/TRBV3-2
d_call: NA
j_call: TRBJ1-2
clone_size: NA

cdr3_nt: TGCGCCAGCAGCCCGTCTGGAAACACCATATATTTT
cdr3_aa: CASSPSGNTIYF
v_call: TRBV5-1
d_call: NA
j_call: TRBJ1-3
clone_size: NA

cdr3_nt: TGTGCCAGCAGTTACCCTATGAACACTGAAGCTTTCTTT
cdr3_aa: CASSYPMNTEAFF
v_call: TRBV6-2/TRBV6-3
d_call: NA
j_call: TRBJ1-1
clone_size: NA

cdr3_nt: TGTGCCAGCAGTGAACAGGGGGGTAATCAGCCCCAGCATTTT
cdr3_aa: CASSEQGGNQPQHF
v_call: TRBV2
d_call: TRBD1
j_call: TRBJ1-5
clone_size: NA

cdr3_nt: TGTGCCAGCAGCCCGGGGATAGCGGCAGATACGCAGTATTTT
cdr3_aa: CASSPGIAADTQYF
v_call: TRBV7-2
d_call: NA
j_call: TRBJ2-3
clone_size: NA

cdr3_nt: TGTGCCAGCAGTTCGATCTCGCTCCTGGGGAGAACTCAAGAGACCCAGTACTTC
cdr3_aa: CASSSISLLGRTQETQYF
v_call: TRBV27
d_call: NA
j_call: TRBJ2-5
clone_size: once

cdr3_nt: TGCGCCAGCAGCCGGGGTCCGGTATCTGAGCAGTTCTTC
cdr3_aa: CASSRGPVSEQFF
v_call: TRBV4-3
d_call: NA
j_call: TRBJ2-1
clone_size: NA

cdr3_nt: TGTGCCAGCAGCCAACGGTCTTTCCCAATGGAGACCCAGTACTTC
cdr3_aa: CASSQRSFPMETQYF
v_call: TRBV4-2
d_call: NA
j_call: TRBJ2-5
clone_size: NA

cdr3_nt: TGCGCCAGCAGCCACCGTTCCGGACAGGGGGGCTATGGCTACACCTTC
cdr3_aa: CASSHRSGQGGYGYTF
v_call: TRBV4-1
d_call: TRBD1
j_call: TRBJ1-2
clone_size: many

cdr3_nt: TGCGCCAGCAGCTGGGCGGGCGGGGGCAATGAGCAGTTCTTC
cdr3_aa: CASSWAGGGNEQFF
v_call: TRBV5-1
d_call: TRBD2
j_call: TRBJ2-1
clone_size: NA

cdr3_nt: TGCGCCAGCAGCCCAAGTTGGGGGACAAACTCCTACAATGAGCAGTTCTTC
cdr3_aa: CASSPSWGTNSYNEQFF
v_call: TRBV5-1
d_call: NA
j_call: TRBJ2-1
clone_size: NA

cdr3_nt: TGTGCCAGTAGTGGGGGTATGGGCCACCCTAGCACAGATACGCAGTATTTT
cdr3_aa: CASSGGMGHPSTDTQYF
v_call: TRBV19
d_call: NA
j_call: TRBJ2-3
clone_size: few

cdr3_nt: TGTGCCAGCAGCGTAAGACAGGGATACGAGCAGTACTTC
cdr3_aa: CASSVRQGYEQYF
v_call: TRBV9
d_call: TRBD1
j_call: TRBJ2-7
clone_size: NA

cdr3_nt: TGTGCCAGCAGCACCAATACACGCTACAATGAGCAGTTCTTC
cdr3_aa: CASSTNTRYNEQFF
v_call: TRBV7-9
d_call: NA
j_call: TRBJ2-1
clone_size: NA

cdr3_nt: TGTGCCAGTAGTAACGAGAAAAGAGGCACTGAAGCTTTCTTT
cdr3_aa: CASSNEKRGTEAFF
v_call: TRBV19
d_call: NA
j_call: TRBJ1-1
clone_size: NA

cdr3_nt: TGCGCCAGCAGCTTGGCTCCGACAGGGGGCTATGGCTACACCTTC
cdr3_aa: CASSLAPTGGYGYTF
v_call: TRBV5-1
d_call: TRBD1
j_call: TRBJ1-2
clone_size: NA

cdr3_nt: TGTGCCAGTAGTCGTGGGGATTCGCTGAACACTGAAGCTTTCTTT
cdr3_aa: CASSRGDSLNTEAFF
v_call: TRBV19
d_call: NA
j_call: TRBJ1-1
clone_size: NA

cdr3_nt: TGTGCCAGCAGCACCAAGGACGGATTAGAGCTTTTGAGTCATGAGCAGTTCTTC
cdr3_aa: CASSTKDGLELLSHEQFF
v_call: TRBV5-5
d_call: NA
j_call: TRBJ2-1
clone_size: NA

cdr3_nt: TGTGCTAGTGCCCTTGGGGGGGGGAACACTGAAGCTTTCTTT
cdr3_aa: CASALGGGNTEAFF
v_call: TRBV12-5
d_call: NA
j_call: TRBJ1-1
clone_size: NA